The 25 T cell receptor beta chains in this list originate from one sample, sequenced in a study of T cell responses to AZD1222 COVID-19 vaccine (dated by TCRdb to the early 2020s). Reading the label with the study, this specimen's time point is: baseline before first vaccination. The library was obtained by the immunoSEQ multiplex PCR assay. The table was pulled from immuneACCESS by TCRdb, which kept in-frame rearrangements only. Such tables lose some clones; where checked, under half of the loss comes from unresolved V genes, and the rest has no known cause. The sample table lists fewer than 300,000 clones, approximately 93% of them with a count of one. The leading ten clones occupy less than 0.65% of the sample. This specimen consisted of peripheral blood, obtained on day 0 of AZD1222 vaccination. Source of these receptors: an adult in good health.

V and J are TRBV3-1 (or the pseudogene TRBV3-2) and TRBJ1-1, with D possibly being TRBD1 (5 bases). The CDR3 totals 15 residues. The ends were cut back, 2 bases at V and 0 bases at J, with 10 bases in the middle. CDR1 and CDR2 (germline): LGHDT, YNNKEL (reference sequence). This CDR3 is CASSQRGHMNTEAFF. As DNA, the CDR3 is TGTGCCAGCAGCCAACGAGGACACATGAACACTGAAGCTTTCTTT.

J is TRBJ1-1 and V is TRBV9; D is perhaps TRBD1 (5 bases). The CDR3 has 16 amino acids. Deletions cut 3 bases from V and 4 bases from J, with 19 bases between. Germline CDR1 reads SGDLS; CDR2 reads YYNGEE. The CDR3 reads CASSASTGTVFTEAFF. The CDR3 DNA follows: TGTGCCAGCAGCGCAAGTACCGGGACGGTCTTCACTGAAGCTTTCTTT.

The chain combines TRBV4-1 with TRBJ2-1, with 11 bases identical to TRBD2. The CDR3 sequence is 16 residues long. The germline V gene encodes CDR1 MGHRA and CDR2 YSYEKL. Unmatched junction bases numbered 6, after V lost 0 bases and J lost 8 bases. In DNA form, the CDR3 reads TGCGCCAGCAGCCAAGAGACTAGCGGGGCTAGGGATGAGCAGTTCTTC. The encoded protein is CASSQETSGARDEQFF.

The chain employs TRBV28 and TRBJ1-1; possibly TRBD1 for D (6 bases). Germline CDR1 and CDR2: MDHEN and SYDVKM. Trimming removed 8 bases at V and 5 bases at J, with 15 bases between. This CDR3 has 13 amino acids. In DNA, the CDR3 is TGTGCCAGCGGGGGGCAGGGAGGAACTGAAGCTTTCTTT. Protein product: CASGGQGGTEAFF.

The chain carries TRBV28 and TRBJ1-5; D not resolved. Trimming removed 5 bases at V and 1 base at J, with 15 bases between. The CDR3 has 16 residues. From germline, CDR1 is MDHEN and CDR2 SYDVKM. This chain's CDR3 is CASSRVPYISNQPQHF. In nucleotides, the CDR3 is TGTGCCAGCAGTAGGGTACCATATATAAGCAATCAGCCCCAGCATTTT.

The rearrangement uses TRBV27 and TRBJ1-6; TRBD1 agrees at 10 bases. Germline CDR1 reads MNHEY; CDR2 reads SMNVEV (reference sequence). CDR3 length: 14 residues. Trimming at V came to 5 bases and at J to 8 bases, leaving 3 bases not matched to a gene. The CDR3: CASSGGQGYSPLHF. CDR3 DNA sequence: TGTGCCAGCAGTGGGGGACAGGGGTATTCACCCCTCCACTTT.

The genes are TRBV6-5 and TRBJ2-7; perhaps TRBD2 as D (6 bases). Trimming left V 7 bases short and J 6 bases short, with 19 bases between. This CDR3 is 14 amino acids long. Germline loops: CDR1 MNHEY, CDR2 SVGAGI. DNA of the CDR3: TGTGCCAGCAAGCGGAGGAGGGTTGGTCGCGAGCAGTACTTC. Amino acid sequence: CASKRRRVGREQYF.

The J gene is TRBJ2-5, the V gene TRBV7-9; D ambiguous. CDR3 length: 12 residues. The V gene's germline CDR1 is SEHNR and CDR2 FQNEAQ (reference sequence). Trimming cost V 5 bases and J 5 bases, with 9 bases left between them. CDR3 coding DNA: TGTGCCAGCAGCCCAATGGGGGAGACCCAGTACTTC. Protein: CASSPMGETQYF.

The rearrangement links TRBV27 to TRBJ2-7, with TRBD1 matching 12 bases. Germline CDR1 reads MNHEY; CDR2 reads SMNVEV (reference sequence). The length of the CDR3 is 17 residues. V lost 3 bases and J lost 3; bases outside the gene matches: 9. The CDR3 protein is CASSFGDRGLWGYEQYF. The CDR3 DNA follows: TGTGCCAGCAGTTTTGGGGACAGGGGGCTCTGGGGCTACGAGCAGTACTTC.

This chain connects TRBV27 to TRBJ2-1; TRBD2 matches at 8 bases. The V segment lost 7 bases and the J segment 0 bases; nucleotides outside the gene matches: 11. The length of the CDR3 is 17 residues. The germline V gene has CDR1 MNHEY and CDR2 SMNVEV (reference sequence). The CDR3 nucleotides read TGTGCCAGCATCGGCACCGAGCGGGGGAGCTCCTACAATGAGCAGTTCTTC. This sequence encodes CASIGTERGSSYNEQFF.

The rearrangement links TRBV18 to TRBJ1-5; tentative D call: TRBD1 (5 bases). The V end was cut by 3 bases, the J end by 9 bases, with 12 bases between. Germline V gene lookup returns CDR1 KGHSH and CDR2 LQKENI. This CDR3 contains 13 residues. The DNA for the CDR3 is TGTGCCAGCTCACCTGGGACCCCAGGGCCCCAGCATTTT. Its translation is CASSPGTPGPQHF.

The V gene is TRBV2, the J gene TRBJ1-1; 7 bases are a match to TRBD1. The CDR3 is made up of 16 amino acids. Germline V gives CDR1 SNHLY, CDR2 FYNNEI. J was trimmed by 7 bases and V by 7 bases; bases with no gene match: 18. The CDR3: CASTPLPPGGRIEAFF. The CDR3 DNA follows: TGTGCCAGCACTCCCCTCCCCCCAGGGGGGCGCATTGAAGCTTTCTTT.

This clone occurred a few times. This rearrangement joins TRBV28 to TRBJ1-2; the D is unclear. V was shortened by 7 bases and J by 4 bases, with 13 bases between the two germline ends. This CDR3 spans 13 amino acids. Germline CDR1 and CDR2: MDHEN and SYDVKM. The CDR3 protein is CASTPPGVYGYTF. The CDR3 bases are TGTGCCAGCACCCCTCCGGGTGTCTATGGCTACACCTTC.

The gene calls are TRBV21-1 and TRBJ1-5; no DNA check was done on the table's D call, TRBD1. TRBV21-1 is described as a pseudogene. This CDR3 has 16 residues. Here the CDR3 reads CASSAQVPYSNQPQHF. The DNA for the CDR3 is TGTGCCAGCAGCGCACAGGTCCCATATAGCAATCAGCCCCAGCATTTT.

The chain joins TRBV7-2 to TRBJ2-3, with TRBD2 matching over 11 bases. Germline V gene sequence: CDR1 SGHTA, CDR2 FQGNSA. The CDR3 length is 16 residues. Unmatched junction bases numbered 6, after V lost 2 bases and J lost 5 bases. CDR3 region: CASSLLAGGRGDTQYF. The CDR3 bases are TGTGCCAGCAGCTTACTAGCGGGAGGCCGGGGAGATACGCAGTATTTT.

The V gene is TRBV7-9, the J gene TRBJ1-4; TRBD1 agrees at 10 bases. V was clipped by 5 bases and J by 8 bases; unmatched bases: 5. The CDR3 spans 14 residues. Germline V gene sequence: CDR1 SEHNR, CDR2 FQNEAQ (reference sequence). The CDR3 loop is CASSVGTGEEKLFF. CDR3 sequence (DNA): TGTGCCAGCAGCGTCGGGACAGGGGAGGAAAAACTGTTTTTT.

The chain employs TRBV2 and TRBJ1-2; the D gene is possibly TRBD1 (6 bases). Germline values: CDR1 SNHLY, CDR2 FYNNEI. Trimming took 4 bases from V and 5 from J, leaving 14 bases between them. The CDR3 totals 14 residues. CDR3: CASSGVRGLYGYTF. The CDR3 nucleotides are TGTGCCAGCAGTGGGGTCAGGGGCCTTTATGGCTACACCTTC.

This clone was counted a single time. The rearrangement joins TRBV4-1 to TRBJ1-2; D remains unclear. Trimming cost V 4 bases and J 5 bases, with 8 bases left between them. Germline V gene data show CDR1 as MGHRA and CDR2 as YSYEKL. This CDR3 comprises 12 residues. The CDR3 nucleotides read TGCGCCAGCAGCCCGGGGTCGTATGGCTACACCTTC. Its translation is CASSPGSYGYTF.

V gene TRBV28 combines with J gene TRBJ2-1; tentatively, D is TRBD2 (6 bases). This CDR3 region has 15 residues. The germline V and J ends were trimmed by 5 bases and 5 bases, with 16 bases remaining between them. Germline values: CDR1 MDHEN, CDR2 SYDVKM. DNA of the CDR3: TGTGCCAGCAGTCGCCGTACCTCGGGGGACAATGAGCAGTTCTTC. It encodes CASSRRTSGDNEQFF.

The chain uses TRBV19 and TRBJ2-2; 8 bases are shared with TRBD2. CDR3 length: 15 amino acids. V was clipped by 8 bases and J by 5 bases; unmatched bases: 10. Germline assignment: CDR1 LNHDA and CDR2 SQIVND (reference sequence). In DNA, the CDR3 is TGTGCCAGTGCCCTCGGGGGGGTAGGGACCGGGGAGCTGTTTTTT. Its protein is CASALGGVGTGELFF.

The chain joins TRBV5-1 to TRBJ2-7; no definite D call. This CDR3 is 11 amino acids long. With 3 bases removed from V and 2 bases from J, the gap between germline ends came to 3 bases. CDR1 is SGHRS, CDR2 YFSETQ, per germline. Written as DNA, the CDR3 is TGCGCCAGCAGCTCCCCCTACGAGCAGTACTTC. Amino acid sequence: CASSSPYEQYF.

The rearrangement uses TRBV7-8 and TRBJ1-5; D may be TRBD1 (5 bases). The CDR3 extends over 15 amino acids. The ends were cut back, 1 base at V and 7 bases at J, with 14 bases in the middle. Germline V gene data show CDR1 as SGHVS and CDR2 as FQNEAQ. The DNA for the CDR3 is TGTGCCAGCAGCTTAGGGGGTGGGGGTAGGCAGCCCCAGCATTTT. Translating gives CASSLGGGGRQPQHF.

This rearrangement joins TRBV3-1 (or the pseudogene TRBV3-2) to TRBJ2-6, with TRBD2 matching over 7 bases. V was clipped by 0 bases and J by 4 bases; unmatched bases: 6. Germline CDR1 reads LGHDT; CDR2 reads YNNKEL (reference sequence). The CDR3 spans 17 residues. The CDR3 DNA sequence: TGTGCCAGCAGCCAAGATCGGGAGGTGGGAGGGGCCAACGTCCTGACTTTC. Encoded protein: CASSQDREVGGANVLTF.

V usage is TRBV11-2 and J usage is TRBJ2-7, with D perhaps TRBD2 (6 bases). Trimming removed 1 base at V and 6 bases at J, with 10 bases between. In germline, CDR1 is SGHAT, CDR2 FQNNGV. This CDR3 has 13 residues. Here the CDR3 reads CASSLGLEAEQYF. The DNA for the CDR3 is TGTGCCAGCAGCTTAGGACTAGAGGCCGAGCAGTACTTC.

The chain joins TRBV18 to TRBJ1-4; D perhaps matches TRBD1 (5 bases). This CDR3 contains 14 residues. CDR1 is KGHSH, CDR2 LQKENI, per germline. Trimming shortened V by 0 bases and J by 8 bases, and 10 bases separated the two germline ends. The CDR3 DNA reads TGTGCCAGCTCACCACCTGGGGGAGCCGAAAAACTGTTTTTT. Its protein product is CASSPPGGAEKLFF.